The 9 T cell receptor beta chains below were found in one sample sequenced in a study of regulatory T cells in long-lasting Graves disease. In building TCR beta libraries, iRepertoire HTBI primers were used together with Arm-PCR of CDR3 regions. TCRdb called the multiplex PCR reads again in MiXCR, with one record for every CDR3 protein. The data contain about 530,000 distinct CDR3 sequences, about 16% of them seen just once; the ten biggest clones take up 20% to 25%. Stated time point: newly diagnosed GD, antithyroid drugs for less than 3 months. The TCR library was made from RNA extracted from PBMCs. Separately, the same data were catalogued under a study of T cells in Graves' hyperthyroidism and ophthalmopathy.

The source material was peripheral blood mononuclear cells (PBMCs), sampled at new diagnosis, from a patient treated with antithyroid drugs. These receptors were taken from a woman aged 35-65 years with Graves disease.

This clonotype was counted at least ten times. The rearrangement uses TRBV13 and TRBJ1-4; a weak D match, TRBD1 (6 bases). Germline V lookup: CDR1 PRHDT, CDR2 FYEKMQ (reference sequence). CDR3 length equals 15 residues. Trimming cost V 5 bases and J 0 bases, with 10 bases left between them. The CDR3 reads CASSIQGSTNEKLFF. In DNA form, the CDR3 reads TGTGCCAGCAGCATACAGGGCTCAACTAATGAAAAACTGTTTTTT.

This clonotype has more than one count but fewer than ten. The J gene is TRBJ1-3, the V gene TRBV12-3 or TRBV12-4, with a tentative D call TRBD1 (5 bases). The CDR3 runs 13 residues. With 7 bases removed from V and 1 base from J, the gap between germline ends came to 8 bases. CDR3 in DNA: TGTGCCAGCACAGGGTTTTCTGGAAACACCATATATTTT. Protein: CASTGFSGNTIYF.

As for this clonotype: Likely a read error: the CDR3 ends without its conserved phenylalanine or tryptophan. The rearrangement joins TRBV28 to TRBJ1-4; D unclear. CDR3 length: 18 amino acids. Germline V CDR1 and CDR2: MDHEN, SYDVKM. The V end lost 6 bases, the J end lost 8 bases, and 28 bases lay between the germline ends. The CDR3 nucleotides are TGTGCCAGCAGCAGATACCTCTCGACCCGAGCCCGGGGAGAAAAACTGTTTCTT. This translates into CASSRYLSTRARGEKLFL.

For this clonotype: A much more abundant neighbour one base away suggests this may be a read error. CDR3 nucleotide sequence: TGTGCCAGCAGTCGGGTCCCGGCCATAGACACCGGGGAGCTGTTTTTT. This gives the protein CASSRVPAIDTGELFF. V usage is TRBV6-1 and J usage is TRBJ2-2; D gene ambiguous. CDR1 is MNHNS, CDR2 SASEGT, per germline. This CDR3 spans 16 amino acids. V lost 5 bases and J 3 bases, leaving 16 bases between the germline ends.

This clonotype was observed at least ten times. The rearrangement links TRBV27 to TRBJ1-3; D unclear. Germline values: CDR1 MNHEY, CDR2 SMNVEV (reference sequence). V lost 2 bases to trimming and J lost 4 bases, with 6 bases between them. The CDR3 extends over 13 amino acids. CDR3 bases: TGTGCCAGCAGTTTAGGCCTGGGAAACACCATATATTTT. Its protein product is CASSLGLGNTIYF.

J is TRBJ2-2 and V is TRBV29-1; TRBD2 aligns across 8 bases. The CDR3 covers 14 residues. With 3 bases clipped from V and 6 bases from J, the junction kept 6 bases outside the gene matches. The germline gives CDR1 SQVTM, CDR2 ANQGSEA. This CDR3 reads CSVDGGGHAGELFF. CDR3 sequence (DNA): TGCAGCGTTGACGGGGGGGGTCACGCCGGGGAGCTGTTTTTT.

The table lists this clonotype with a few counts. This chain uses TRBV14 with TRBJ2-4; D uncertain. The V end was cut by 1 base, the J end by 1 base, with 11 bases between. Looked up from germline, CDR1 is SGHDN and CDR2 is FVKESK. CDR3 length: 16 amino acids. The CDR3, as DNA: TGTGCCAGCAGCCAAGTCTCAGTGGGGGCCAAAAACATTCAGTACTTC. This sequence encodes CASSQVSVGAKNIQYF.

This clonotype was detected many times. The rearrangement uses TRBV2 and TRBJ1-1; D gene unclear. CDR1 is SNHLY, CDR2 FYNNEI, per germline. The V and J ends lost 2 bases and 7 bases respectively, with 14 bases between them. The CDR3 length is 14 residues. The CDR3 protein is CASSENGRSFEAFF. CDR3 sequence (DNA): TGTGCCAGCAGTGAAAACGGACGGTCATTTGAAGCTTTCTTT.

There are a few counts of this clonotype. The CDR3 carries no conserved terminal phenylalanine or tryptophan, so it likely arises from a read error. This chain connects TRBV2 to TRBJ1-1, with D hard to call. CDR1 and CDR2 (germline): SNHLY, FYNNEI. V was trimmed by 5 bases and J by 1 base, leaving 8 bases between them. This CDR3 has 13 amino acids. This CDR3 reads CASSRGRNTEAFS. The CDR3 nucleotides read TGTGCCAGCAGTCGAGGGCGGAACACTGAAGCTTTCTCT.